Below are 27 T cell receptor beta chains sequenced from a single sample in a study of human T cells and chemical hapten exposure. TCRdb ran MiXCR on the RACE reads and lists one entry per CDR3 protein. The repertoire includes roughly 380,000 distinct CDR3 sequences, more than 4.5% of them detected once, and about 2.1% sits in the top ten. Regarding time point: patch test 1, 2 weeks after DPC sensitization. The treatment is: therapeutic diphenylcyclopropenone sensitization with weekly scalp DPC. The source material was whole blood, sampled in connection with sensitization to the hapten diphenylcyclopropenone (DPC). The receptors come from a woman in her forties or fifties with alopecia areata. Some clones in this sample may be carry-over from other donors' samples.

This clonotype was counted ten times or more. The genes are TRBV4-2 and TRBJ2-1, with D perhaps matching TRBD1 (5 bases). The CDR3 consists of 16 residues. Per the germline V gene, CDR1 is LGHNA and CDR2 is YNFKEQ. Trimming removed 4 bases at V and 0 bases at J, with 13 bases between. The CDR3 nucleotides are TGTGCCAGCAGCCCTTTGACAGATAGCTCCTACAATGAGCAGTTCTTC. Translated, it gives CASSPLTDSSYNEQFF.

This clonotype has just a few counts. The chain is built from TRBV6-5 and TRBJ1-2; weak D call: TRBD1 (5 bases). Germline loops: CDR1 MNHEY, CDR2 SVGAGI. This CDR3 has 14 residues. Trimming cost V 2 bases and J 8 bases, with 15 bases left between them. The CDR3 coding sequence is TGTGCCAGCAGTTACCAGCCCGGACATCCCGGCTACACCTTC. It translates to CASSYQPGHPGYTF.

Ten or more counts support this clonotype. This chain links TRBV12-3 or TRBV12-4 with TRBJ1-5; D ambiguous. With 1 base removed from V and 4 bases from J, the gap between germline ends came to 8 bases. The CDR3 sequence is 14 residues long. The CDR3 is CASSLGAWNQPQHF. The CDR3 coding sequence is TGTGCCAGCAGTTTAGGGGCGTGGAATCAGCCCCAGCATTTT.

The table lists this clonotype with a few counts. V and J are TRBV20-1 and TRBJ2-7; maybe TRBD2 (6 bases). V was cut by 0 bases and J by 0 bases, with 12 bases left in between. Germline loops: CDR1 DFQATT, CDR2 SNEGSKA (reference sequence). The CDR3 totals 15 residues. CDR3 bases: TGCAGTGCTAGAGATCCCGGAGGGGCCTCCTACGAGCAGTACTTC. Its translation: CSARDPGGASYEQYF.

This clonotype has only a few counts. The chain carries TRBV24-1 and TRBJ2-1, with 12 bases lining up with TRBD2. The junction had 3 bases not matched to a gene; V was cut back by 0 bases and J by 7 bases. Per germline, CDR1 KGHDR and CDR2 SFDVKD. The CDR3 runs to 16 residues. CDR3 DNA: TGTGCCACCAGTGATTTGACCACTAGCGGGAGGAATGAGCAGTTCTTC. It codes for CATSDLTTSGRNEQFF.

As DNA, the CDR3 is TGTGCCAGCAGCCAGACCGGTAACCACCCTCTTTACGAGCAGTACTTC. Its protein is CASSQTGNHPLYEQYF. V gene TRBV6-6 combines with J gene TRBJ2-7; D not resolved. Trimming cost V 6 bases and J 4 bases, with 22 bases left between them. This CDR3 is built from 16 residues. Looked up from germline, CDR1 is MNHNY and CDR2 is SVGAGI (reference sequence).

This clonotype was observed many times. The chain has TRBV6-5 and TRBJ2-7; D tentatively reads TRBD1 or TRBD2 (5 bases each). The CDR3 is 16 amino acids. V lost 7 bases to trimming and J lost 0 bases, with 19 bases between them. Looked up from germline, CDR1 is MNHEY and CDR2 is SVGAGI. This CDR3 reads CASNSWGRPTSYEQYF. DNA of the CDR3: TGTGCCAGCAACTCTTGGGGGAGACCGACCTCCTACGAGCAGTACTTC.

This clonotype was found many times. This chain links TRBV5-6 with TRBJ2-7; the D gene could be TRBD1 or TRBD2 (5 bases each). Germline CDR1 is SGHDT and CDR2 is YYEEEE. The CDR3 totals 12 residues. Trimming took 4 bases from V and 7 from J, leaving 12 bases between them. The CDR3 DNA reads as TGTGCCAGCAGCCATACAGGCGGGGAGCAGTACTTC. Residues: CASSHTGGEQYF.

In its sample, this clonotype was seen many times. The chain employs TRBV5-6 and TRBJ1-1; D may be TRBD1 (6 bases). Trimming removed 4 bases at V and 0 bases at J, with 13 bases between. There are 15 residues in the CDR3. CDR1 is SGHDT and CDR2 is YYEEEE in the germline V gene. The chain's CDR3 is CASSQDRRMNTEAFF. DNA of the CDR3: TGTGCCAGCAGCCAAGACAGGCGAATGAACACTGAAGCTTTCTTT.

Ten or more counts support this clonotype. The chain has TRBV27 and TRBJ1-1; 7 nucleotides line up with TRBD1. The V segment lost 5 bases and the J segment 4 bases; nucleotides outside the gene matches: 7. The germline CDR1 and CDR2 sequences are MNHEY and SMNVEV (reference sequence). The length of the CDR3 is 14 residues. CDR3 amino acids: CASSPGTVRTEAFF. The CDR3 nucleotides are TGTGCCAGCAGTCCGGGGACAGTGCGCACTGAAGCTTTCTTT.

This clonotype was detected a few times. V usage is TRBV20-1 and J usage is TRBJ2-3; TRBD2 matches at 15 bases. CDR3 size: 16 residues. Germline CDR1 reads DFQATT; CDR2 reads SNEGSKA (reference sequence). The V gene end was trimmed by 4 bases and the J gene end by 4 bases; junction bases not matched to a gene: 6. In nucleotides, the CDR3 is TGCAGTGCTAAAGGGACTAGCGGGAGGATCGCAGATACGCAGTATTTT. Protein product: CSAKGTSGRIADTQYF.

The sample holds a few counts of this clonotype. The rearrangement joins TRBV12-5 to TRBJ2-7; 7 bases fit TRBD1. V shed 5 bases and J 0 bases; nucleotides not matched to a gene: 4. The germline V gene encodes CDR1 LGHNT and CDR2 FRNRAP. This CDR3 has 14 amino acids. In DNA form, the CDR3 reads TGTGCTAGTGGTCTGGGACAGCCCTCCTACGAGCAGTACTTC. Encoded protein: CASGLGQPSYEQYF.

Worth noting for this clonotype: The germline gene is not matched at one end of the junction; a read error may be the cause. CDR3: CAGSRNTEAFF. CDR3 bases: TGTGCCGGCAGTCGTAACACTGAAGCTTTCTTT. This sequence joins TRBV6-5 and TRBJ1-1; no firm D call. The germline V gene encodes CDR1 MNHEY and CDR2 SVGAGI. CDR3 length: 11 amino acids.

The rearrangement links TRBV2 to TRBJ2-3; the D is unclear. Trimming left V 4 bases short and J 0 bases short, with 11 bases between. CDR1 and CDR2 (germline): SNHLY, FYNNEI. The CDR3 covers 15 residues. CDR3 protein: CASSVATGSTDTQYF. In DNA, the CDR3 is TGTGCCAGCAGTGTAGCAACTGGGAGCACAGATACGCAGTATTTT.

V is TRBV6-6 and J is TRBJ2-5, with TRBD2 identical over 8 bases. Germline V gene data show CDR1 as MNHNY and CDR2 as SVGAGI (reference sequence). Trimming took 0 bases from V and 2 from J; bases not matched to a gene: 8. The length of the CDR3 is 17 residues. This CDR3 reads CASSYSTGGAEQETQYF. DNA for the CDR3: TGTGCCAGCAGTTACTCGACCGGGGGGGCCGAACAAGAGACCCAGTACTTC.

This clonotype was found many times. The genes are TRBV19 and TRBJ2-1; 7 nucleotides agree with TRBD1. V lost 5 bases and J lost 6; bases outside the gene matches: 10. There are 15 residues in the CDR3. Germline V gene data show CDR1 as LNHDA and CDR2 as SQIVND (reference sequence). CDR3 in DNA: TGTGCCAGTAGTCCTGGGACAGCCCTTGCCAATGAGCAGTTCTTC. Encoded protein: CASSPGTALANEQFF.

This clonotype was seen repeatedly, ten times or more. This sequence joins TRBV3-1 and TRBJ2-2; D might be TRBD1 or TRBD2, each matching 5 bases. V lost 1 base and J 4 bases, leaving 7 bases between the germline ends. Per germline, CDR1 LGHDT and CDR2 YNNKEL (reference sequence). This CDR3 has 14 residues. CDR3 loop: CASSQAGTTGELFF. For the CDR3, the DNA is TGTGCCAGCAGCCAAGCGGGGACCACCGGGGAGCTGTTTTTT.

The table lists this clonotype with many counts. Because the CDR3's place on the DNA is in doubt, the DNA is left out and the CDR3 is given as listed by TCRdb. The rearrangement joins TRBV27 to TRBJ2-7; TRBD2 was called by the table and not checked on the DNA. The length of the CDR3 is 16 amino acids, counting both ends. Germline loops: CDR1 MNHEY, CDR2 SMNVEV (reference sequence). The CDR3 protein is CASSTSGRAGSYEQYF.

This clonotype was observed at least ten times. J is TRBJ2-7 and V is TRBV7-2; D is uncertain. This CDR3 spans 17 amino acids. Trimming removed 3 bases at V and 0 bases at J, with 18 bases between. Germline V gene lookup returns CDR1 SGHTA and CDR2 FQGNSA. The CDR3 region is CASSFTGVPPFSYEQYF. In nucleotides, the CDR3 is TGTGCCAGCAGCTTTACGGGCGTTCCCCCCTTCTCCTACGAGCAGTACTTC.

A few counts support this clonotype. The V call is TRBV10-3, the J call TRBJ2-3; possible D gene TRBD2, 5 bases. This CDR3 is built from 10 residues. The V gene lost 11 bases and the J gene lost 6 bases, with 9 bases spanning the gap. The germline gives CDR1 ENHRY, CDR2 SYGVKD. The DNA for the CDR3 is TGTGCCGCCGGGGTGGATACGCAGTATTTT. Translated, it gives CAAGVDTQYF.

This clonotype was seen many times. V is TRBV19 and J is TRBJ1-2; 9 bases are a match to TRBD1. The V gene end was trimmed by 5 bases and the J gene end by 4 bases; junction bases not matched to a gene: 11. The germline V gene has CDR1 LNHDA and CDR2 SQIVND (reference sequence). There are 16 residues in the CDR3. The CDR3 region is CASSAGTGSVSYGYTF. In DNA, the CDR3 is TGTGCCAGTAGTGCCGGGACAGGGTCCGTCAGCTATGGCTACACCTTC. Filled out from reference TRBV19 and TRBJ1-2, the complete variable domain reads DGGITQSPKYLFRKEGQNVTLSCEQNLNHDAMYWYRQDPGQGLRLIYYSQIVNDFQKGDIAEGYSVSREKKESFPLTVTSAQKNPTAFYLCASSAGTGSVSYGYTFGSGTRLTVV.

Notes on this clonotype: A much larger clonotype is one base distant, so this may be a read error. The chain recombines TRBV7-9 with TRBJ1-3; D remains unclear. The V gene's germline CDR1 is SEHNR and CDR2 FQNEAQ (reference sequence). The germline V and J ends were trimmed by 1 base and 0 bases, with 7 bases remaining between them. The CDR3 spans 15 residues. CDR3 region: CASSLEWSSGNTIYF. CDR3 coding DNA: TGTGCCAGCAGCTTAGAATGGAGCTCTGGAAACACCATATATTTT.

This clonotype was detected many times. The genes are TRBV12-5 and TRBJ2-2; 9 bases are a match to TRBD2. This CDR3 region has 16 residues. V lost 0 bases, J lost 5 bases, and 4 bases stayed unmatched. Germline-derived CDR1 and CDR2 are LGHNT and FRNRAP. CDR3 sequence: CASGLVLAGLTGELFF. CDR3 DNA sequence: TGTGCTAGTGGTTTGGTGCTAGCGGGATTAACCGGGGAGCTGTTTTTT.

This clonotype was counted ten times or more. The J gene is TRBJ1-1, the V gene TRBV6-4; D gene ambiguous. Per germline, CDR1 MRHNA and CDR2 SNTAGT. This CDR3 is 13 amino acids long. The V end was cut by 4 bases, the J end by 4 bases, with 10 bases between. As DNA, the CDR3 is TGTGCCAGCAGTGCGTTCACGGGCACTGAAGCTTTCTTT. It translates to CASSAFTGTEAFF.

This clonotype was detected many times. J is TRBJ2-1 and V is TRBV7-6; D gene uncertain. V lost 3 bases and J 4 bases, leaving 10 bases between the germline ends. Germline V gene data show CDR1 as SGHVS and CDR2 as FNYEAQ. The CDR3 length is 14 residues. CDR3 bases: TGTGCCAGCAGCTTTCGGACGGAGTACAATGAGCAGTTCTTC. This gives the protein CASSFRTEYNEQFF.

This clonotype was observed many times. The chain employs TRBV12-3 or TRBV12-4 and TRBJ1-2; 9 bases align to TRBD1. V lost 4 bases, J lost 0 bases, and 9 bases stayed unmatched. CDR3 length: 17 residues. DNA for the CDR3: TGTGCCAGCAGTTCTCCGGGACAGGGATGGTCTAACTATGGCTACACCTTC. Its protein is CASSSPGQGWSNYGYTF.

The chain recombines TRBV2 with TRBJ2-7; TRBD2 is a possible D gene (6 bases). This CDR3 comprises 12 residues. From germline, CDR1 is SNHLY and CDR2 FYNNEI. The V end lost 6 bases, the J end lost 6 bases, and 12 bases lay between the germline ends. CDR3 nucleotide sequence: TGTGCCAGCAGGGGGTCCGGGGGCGAGCAGTACTTC. This sequence encodes CASRGSGGEQYF.